One sample yielded the 8 T cell receptor beta chains listed below, sequenced in a study of blood T cell repertoires in COVID-19 (dated by TCRdb to 2018 to 2021). The library came from the immunoSEQ multiplex PCR assay. TCRdb provides this immuneACCESS table in a form limited to in-frame rearrangements. Some clones are lacking; in checked studies, under half of them reflect an unresolved V gene, and why the rest are absent is not known. For this sample there are around 110,000 clones; approximately 83% appear just once. The ten biggest clones cover approximately 0.77% of the sample. The sequencing input was peripheral blood. Source of these receptors: a woman in her sixties or seventies with acute or convalescent COVID-19.

The chain combines TRBV19 with TRBJ1-2, with D perhaps matching TRBD1 (6 bases). The germline V gene encodes CDR1 LNHDA and CDR2 SQIVND (reference sequence). Trimming removed 7 bases from V and 8 bases from J, with 26 bases in between. The CDR3 sequence is 16 residues long. The CDR3 DNA reads TGTGCCAGTAAAACGGTTCAGGGGCGGGCACCTGGCGGCTACACCTTC. Translated: CASKTVQGRAPGGYTF. Together with reference TRBV19 and TRBJ1-2, the CDR3 gives the full variable domain: DGGITQSPKYLFRKEGQNVTLSCEQNLNHDAMYWYRQDPGQGLRLIYYSQIVNDFQKGDIAEGYSVSREKKESFPLTVTSAQKNPTAFYLCASKTVQGRAPGGYTFGSGTRLTVV.

The chain couples TRBV5-1 to TRBJ1-3, with D possibly TRBD1 on 5 matching bases. V gave up 7 bases and J gave up 4 bases, with 12 bases separating them. Germline CDR1 is SGHRS and CDR2 is YFSETQ. This CDR3 is 13 amino acids long. The CDR3 DNA reads TGCGCCAGCGCCGAGCAGGGAGGAAACACCATATATTTT. Translating gives CASAEQGGNTIYF.

The chain recombines TRBV19 with TRBJ2-7; D is ambiguous. Germline values: CDR1 LNHDA, CDR2 SQIVND (reference sequence). The CDR3 totals 14 residues. V dropped 5 bases and J dropped 2 bases, with 13 bases sitting between them. The CDR3: CASSPTTPAYEQYF. CDR3 nucleotides: TGTGCCAGTAGTCCGACGACACCCGCCTACGAGCAGTACTTC.

This sequence joins TRBV6-5 and TRBJ1-2, with D perhaps matching TRBD1 (6 bases). Germline lookup yields CDR1 MNHEY and CDR2 SVGAGI. This CDR3 is built from 12 residues. The ends were cut back, 7 bases at V and 8 bases at J, with 14 bases in the middle. The CDR3 nucleotides are TGTGCCAGCACTCCAGGGGTTGGGGGCTACACCTTC. Residues: CASTPGVGGYTF.

The V gene is TRBV9, the J gene TRBJ1-4, with a tentative D call TRBD1 (6 bases). Per germline, CDR1 SGDLS and CDR2 YYNGEE. Trimming took 3 bases from V and 2 from J, leaving 11 bases between them. The CDR3 runs to 15 residues. CDR3: CASSADSITNEKLFF. In DNA form, the CDR3 reads TGTGCCAGCAGCGCGGACAGTATCACTAATGAAAAACTGTTTTTT.

The CDR3 loop is CSVEGRQGPDTQYF. CDR3 DNA: TGCAGCGTTGAAGGCAGACAGGGGCCAGATACGCAGTATTTT. This chain uses TRBV29-1 with TRBJ2-3; the match to TRBD1 covers 8 bases. Germline loops: CDR1 SQVTM, CDR2 ANQGSEA. The junction had 4 bases not matched to a gene; V was cut back by 1 base and J by 4 bases. The CDR3 runs to 14 residues.

In DNA form, the CDR3 reads TGTGCCAGCAGATATAGCGGGAACACAGATACGCAGTATTTT. This translates into CASRYSGNTDTQYF. This chain joins TRBV6-5 and TRBJ2-3; 8 positions agree with TRBD2. Germline CDR1 and CDR2: MNHEY and SVGAGI. The CDR3 is 14 residues long. V shed 6 bases and J 2 bases; nucleotides not matched to a gene: 4.

A single count supports this clone. The V and J genes are TRBV5-4 and TRBJ2-2, with D uncertain. The germline gives CDR1 SGHNT, CDR2 YYREEE (reference sequence). V lost 1 base and J lost 0, with 7 bases in between. This CDR3 has 15 residues. CDR3 in DNA: TGTGCCAGCAGCTTGCAGGTGTCGAACACCGGGGAGCTGTTTTTT. Protein product: CASSLQVSNTGELFF.